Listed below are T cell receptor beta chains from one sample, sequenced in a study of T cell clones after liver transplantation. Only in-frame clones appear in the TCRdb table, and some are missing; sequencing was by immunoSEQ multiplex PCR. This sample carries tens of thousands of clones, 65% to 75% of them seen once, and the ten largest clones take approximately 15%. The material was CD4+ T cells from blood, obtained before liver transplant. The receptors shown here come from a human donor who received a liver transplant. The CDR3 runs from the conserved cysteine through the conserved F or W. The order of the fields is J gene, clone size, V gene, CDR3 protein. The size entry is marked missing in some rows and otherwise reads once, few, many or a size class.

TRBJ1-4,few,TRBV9,CASSVRGQGDEKLFF
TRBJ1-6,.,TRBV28,CASSLAGRSYNSPLHF
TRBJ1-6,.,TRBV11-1,CASSQGQGYSPLHF
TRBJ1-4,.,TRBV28,CASSSPGRSGDEKLFF
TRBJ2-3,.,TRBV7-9,CASSFGRGADTQYF
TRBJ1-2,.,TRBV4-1,CASSQGSHRGFYGYTF
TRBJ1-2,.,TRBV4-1,CASSYTGQVKLYGYTF
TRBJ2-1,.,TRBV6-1,CASSETTSGYNEQFF
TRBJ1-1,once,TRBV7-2,CASSLVRTEAFF
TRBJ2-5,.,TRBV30,CAWTSGGGAGETQYF
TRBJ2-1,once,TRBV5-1,CASSLGSGGFYNEQFF
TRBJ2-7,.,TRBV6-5,CASSPTSGGYEQYF
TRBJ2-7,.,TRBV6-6,CASTNRDYEQYF
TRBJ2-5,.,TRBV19,CASSIPGAYQETQYF
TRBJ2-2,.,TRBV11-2,CASSLSGGEAGELFF
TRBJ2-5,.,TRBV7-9,CASSRQGKETQYF
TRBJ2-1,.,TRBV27,CASSKASGGGYNEQFF
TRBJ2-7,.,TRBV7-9,CASSRTSGGYEQYF